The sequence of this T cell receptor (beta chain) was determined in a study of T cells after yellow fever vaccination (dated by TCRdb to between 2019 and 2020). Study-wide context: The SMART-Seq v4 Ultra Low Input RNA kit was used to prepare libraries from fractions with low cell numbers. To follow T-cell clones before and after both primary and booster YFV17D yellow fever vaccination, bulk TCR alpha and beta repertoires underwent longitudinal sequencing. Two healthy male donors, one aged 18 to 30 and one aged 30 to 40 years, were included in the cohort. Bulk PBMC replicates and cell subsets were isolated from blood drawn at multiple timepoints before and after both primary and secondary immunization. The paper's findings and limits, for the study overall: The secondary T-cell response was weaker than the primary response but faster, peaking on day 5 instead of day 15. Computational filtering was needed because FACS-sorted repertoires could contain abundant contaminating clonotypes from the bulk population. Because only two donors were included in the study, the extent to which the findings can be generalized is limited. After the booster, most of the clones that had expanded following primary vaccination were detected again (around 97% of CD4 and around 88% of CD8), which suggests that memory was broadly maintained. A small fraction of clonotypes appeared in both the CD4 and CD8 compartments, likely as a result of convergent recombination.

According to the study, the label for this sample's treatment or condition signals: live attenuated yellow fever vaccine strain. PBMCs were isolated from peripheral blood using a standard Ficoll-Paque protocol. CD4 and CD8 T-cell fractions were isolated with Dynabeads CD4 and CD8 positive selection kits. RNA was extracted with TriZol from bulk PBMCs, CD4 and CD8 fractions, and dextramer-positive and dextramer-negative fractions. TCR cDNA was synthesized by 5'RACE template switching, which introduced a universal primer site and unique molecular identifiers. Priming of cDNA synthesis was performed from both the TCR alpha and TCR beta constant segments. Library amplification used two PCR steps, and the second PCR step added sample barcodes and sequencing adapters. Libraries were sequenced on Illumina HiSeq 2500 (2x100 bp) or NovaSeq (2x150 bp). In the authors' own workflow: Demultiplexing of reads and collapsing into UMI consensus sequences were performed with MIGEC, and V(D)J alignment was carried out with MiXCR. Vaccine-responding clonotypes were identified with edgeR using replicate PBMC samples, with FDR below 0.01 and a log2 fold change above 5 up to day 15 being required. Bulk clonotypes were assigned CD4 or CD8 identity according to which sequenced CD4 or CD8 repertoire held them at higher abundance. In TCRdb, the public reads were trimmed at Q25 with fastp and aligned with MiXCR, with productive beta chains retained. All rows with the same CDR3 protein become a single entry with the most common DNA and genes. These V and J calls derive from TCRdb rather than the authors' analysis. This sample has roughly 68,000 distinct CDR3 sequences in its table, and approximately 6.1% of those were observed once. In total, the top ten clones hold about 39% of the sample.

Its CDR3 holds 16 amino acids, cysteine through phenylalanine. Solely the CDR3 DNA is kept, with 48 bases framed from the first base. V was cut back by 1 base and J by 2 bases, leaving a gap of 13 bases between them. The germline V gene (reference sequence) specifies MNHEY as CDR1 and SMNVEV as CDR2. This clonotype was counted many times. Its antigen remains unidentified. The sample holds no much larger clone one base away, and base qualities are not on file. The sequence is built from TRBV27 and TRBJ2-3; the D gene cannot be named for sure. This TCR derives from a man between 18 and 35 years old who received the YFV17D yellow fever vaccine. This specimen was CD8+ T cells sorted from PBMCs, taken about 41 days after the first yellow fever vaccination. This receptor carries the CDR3 CASSLFWGSDTDTQYF. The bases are TGTGCCAGCAGTTTATTTTGGGGATCCGACACAGATACGCAGTATTTT.